This section outlines one T cell receptor beta chain sequence together with its context. The clone's antigen remains unknown. No much larger clone exists at a distance of one base, and base qualities are not known. RNA was extracted using the RNeasy kit, and roughly 0.45 to 1 microgram was reverse transcribed with random hexamers. The immunoSEQ multiplex PCR assay, which covers 54 Vbeta and 13 Jbeta segments, was used to amplify TCR beta CDR3 regions. To correct PCR amplification bias, a synthetic template baseline was used for both primer optimization and computational correction. The study's processing was this. Reads were assigned to V, D and J genes according to IMGT and analyzed in immunoSEQ Analyzer, with only productive sequences retained. To calculate clonality, Shannon entropy was normalized by log2 of the number of productive unique sequences and then subtracted from one. Public and private clones were assessed among the 100 most prevalent clones of each patient and control. Susac-specific clones were defined as absent from healthy and MS cohorts, about 1,100 published viral clones and other ImmuneACCESS disease sequences. Through fastp at Q25 and MiXCR, TCRdb rebuilt clones from the public reads, retaining in-frame beta chains. Identical CDR3 proteins give one entry, which carries the most common genes and DNA. These V and J calls rely on TCRdb rather than the paper's analysis. The sample yields roughly 220,000 distinct CDR3 sequences; roughly 93% were counted once. The ten most abundant clones make up about 0.14% of the sample.

This entry belongs to a study of CD8 T cells in Susac syndrome (dated by TCRdb to between 2018 and 2020). Study-wide context: Of the Susac syndrome patients who were sequenced, under 10 were in clinical remission while about six had clinically active disease. The study used repertoire sequencing to test whether antigen drove CD8+ T cell activation and differentiation in Susac syndrome. At blood withdrawal, Susac syndrome patients were therapy-naive, treated with corticosteroids (with IVIg additionally given to some), or treated with IVIg alone. What the work shows at the level of the full study, not this receptor alone: The TCR sequencing and HLA analysis was acknowledged to have included a relatively small number of individuals. In the CD4+ T cell repertoire of Susac syndrome patients, clonal expansion was not detected.

Clipping removes 6 bases from V and 11 bases from J, with 9 as the unmatched junction base count. Counted from cysteine to phenylalanine, this CDR3 has 13 amino acids. Only the CDR3 DNA stays, 39 bases, in frame from base 1. Peripheral blood CD8+ and CD4+ T cells from healthy donors, Susac syndrome patients and multiple sclerosis patients were profiled using high-throughput TCR beta sequencing. The Susac syndrome patients fulfilled recently defined diagnostic criteria for either definite or probable disease. CD8+ TEMRA cells were enriched by FACS, while bulk CD8+ and CD4+ T cells were purified by magnetic negative isolation. Blood was collected in EDTA tubes and processed within 24 hours, with PBMCs isolated through density gradient centrifugation. PBMCs intended for TCR sequencing were cryopreserved in liquid nitrogen and thawed later in a water bath at 37 degrees C. A purity of at least 90% was achieved for sorted or isolated CD4+, CD8+ and CD8+ TEMRA cells.

The V gene is TRBV12-3 or TRBV12-4 and the J gene is TRBJ1-3, with 8 junctional bases fitting TRBD1. Sequencing was performed on CD4+ T cells from PBMCs. This clonotype originated in a human donor with Susac syndrome. The CDR3 loop reads CASSYGTGGAIYF. The nucleotides are TGTGCCAGCAGCTATGGGACAGGAGGAGCCATATATTTT.